These 11 T cell receptor beta chains share one sample of origin, sequenced in a study of blood T cell repertoires in COVID-19. Data came from immunoSEQ multiplex PCR; TCRdb stores just in-frame clones and leaves some out. The data contain 95,000 to 150,000 clones, approximately 82% of them singletons. The sequencing input was peripheral blood. Receptors were obtained from a man aged 55-75 years with acute or convalescent COVID-19.

A word on this clone: This sample also contains other DNA sequences that code for the same CDR3. The chain carries TRBV28 and TRBJ2-3; D might be TRBD2 (6 bases). The CDR3 length is 13 residues. V lost 6 bases to trimming and J lost 1 base, with 8 bases between them. Per germline, CDR1 MDHEN and CDR2 SYDVKM. CDR3 protein: CASSPGGTDTQYF. CDR3 sequence (DNA): TGTGCCAGCAGCCCGGGGGGCACAGATACGCAGTATTTT.

The V and J genes are TRBV24-1 and TRBJ2-7; possibly TRBD2 for D (6 bases). This CDR3 is built from 13 residues. Germline assignment: CDR1 KGHDR and CDR2 SFDVKD. With 9 bases removed from V and 0 bases from J, the gap between germline ends came to 11 bases. CDR3: CATRGKSSYEQYF. CDR3 coding DNA: TGTGCCACCCGGGGGAAGAGCTCCTACGAGCAGTACTTC.

DNA for the CDR3: TGTGCCAGCAGCCAAGATTTGCTGAGGAATGAGCAGTTCTTC. Translation: CASSQDLLRNEQFF. The V gene is TRBV3-1 (or the pseudogene TRBV3-2), the J gene TRBJ2-1; D is unresolved. From germline, CDR1 is LGHDT and CDR2 YNNKEL (reference sequence). Trimming pared 0 bases from V and 7 bases from J, leaving 10 bases between. The CDR3 extends over 14 amino acids.

The chain carries TRBV5-1 and TRBJ2-1; D possibly corresponds to TRBD1 (6 bases). This CDR3 region has 14 residues. Looked up from germline, CDR1 is SGHRS and CDR2 is YFSETQ. V was shortened by 0 bases and J by 8 bases, with 12 bases between the two germline ends. Here the CDR3 DNA reads TGCGCCAGCAGCTTGGGCCAGGGGATCGATGAGCAGTTCTTC. It translates to CASSLGQGIDEQFF.

Concerning this clone itself: The same CDR3 can be traced to other DNA sequences in this sample. The chain couples TRBV2 to TRBJ1-2; 8 bases are a match to TRBD1. Germline trimming cut 10 bases from V and 4 bases from J; bases unmatched to any gene: 8. CDR1 is SNHLY and CDR2 is FYNNEI in the germline V gene. The CDR3 has 13 amino acids. CDR3 in DNA: TGTGCCACCTCAGGGGGCGCCGGCTATGGCTACACCTTC. This sequence encodes CATSGGAGYGYTF. The full variable domain, in which reference TRBV2 and TRBJ1-2 provide the parts outside the CDR3, is EPEVTQTPSHQVTQMGQEVILRCVPISNHLYFYWYRQILGQKVEFLVSFYNNEISEKSEIFDDQFSVERPDGSNFTLKIRSTKLEDSAMYFCATSGGAGYGYTFGSGTRLTVV.

This chain links TRBV19 with TRBJ1-1; D is unclear. V was pared by 3 bases and J by 1 base, with 9 bases between. CDR1 is LNHDA, CDR2 SQIVND, per germline (reference sequence). There are 14 residues in the CDR3. CDR3 sequence: CASSIPVRNTEAFF. In DNA, the CDR3 is TGTGCCAGTAGTATTCCGGTTAGGAACACTGAAGCTTTCTTT.

The genes are TRBV20-1 and TRBJ2-5; 10 bases map to TRBD1. V trimming: 3 bases; J trimming: 5 bases; junction bases outside the gene matches: 9. The CDR3 is 15 amino acids. CDR1 and CDR2 from the germline V gene are DFQATT and SNEGSKA (reference sequence). The CDR3 sequence: CSASTSTGGRETQYF. Here the CDR3 DNA reads TGCAGTGCTAGTACTTCGACAGGGGGCAGGGAGACCCAGTACTTC.

This chain connects TRBV3-1 (or the pseudogene TRBV3-2) to TRBJ1-5, with D uncertain. The V end was cut by 0 bases, the J end by 7 bases, with 7 bases between. CDR3 size: 13 residues. From germline, CDR1 is LGHDT and CDR2 YNNKEL (reference sequence). In DNA form, the CDR3 reads TGTGCCAGCAGCCAAGATAGCGGGCAGCCCCAGCATTTT. Translation: CASSQDSGQPQHF.

A note on this clone: Sequence at one end of the junction differs from germline and may be a read error. The V call is TRBV3-1 (or the pseudogene TRBV3-2), the J call TRBJ2-7; weak D call: TRBD2 (8 bases). The V gene's germline CDR1 is LGHDT and CDR2 YNNKEL (reference sequence). The CDR3 length is 12 residues. The CDR3 loop is CASSHGDSERGF. CDR3 DNA sequence: TGTGCCAGCAGCCATGGGGACAGCGAGCGGGGGTTC.

The chain carries TRBV9 and TRBJ2-3, with 12 nucleotides matching TRBD2. In germline, CDR1 is SGDLS, CDR2 YYNGEE. Trimming at V came to 4 bases and at J to 4 bases, leaving 7 bases not matched to a gene. The length of the CDR3 is 16 residues. The CDR3 DNA is TGTGCCAGCAGCCAACGGACTAGCGGGAATGCAGATACGCAGTATTTT. Its translation: CASSQRTSGNADTQYF.

This chain links TRBV27 with TRBJ2-2; 7 bases fit TRBD2. The CDR3 loop spans 16 amino acids. Germline V lookup: CDR1 MNHEY, CDR2 SMNVEV (reference sequence). J was trimmed by 6 bases and V by 6 bases; bases with no gene match: 13. The DNA of the CDR3 is TGTGCCAGCAGCTCCTGGGGAGGGTATTCTCCCGGGGAGCTGTTTTTT. Translation gives CASSSWGGYSPGELFF.